A single sample gave rise to the 18 T cell receptor beta chains below, sequenced in a study of blood T cell repertoires in COVID-19. The table came from immunoSEQ multiplex PCR; TCRdb's copy has only in-frame clones and leaves some out. The profile shows 200,000 to 250,000 clones, 70% to 90% of them singletons. Sequencing was done on a sample of peripheral blood. These receptors were obtained from a human donor in a cohort sampled during active COVID-19.

In its sample, this clone was seen once. V usage is TRBV27 and J usage is TRBJ1-5; TRBD1 agrees at 7 bases. This CDR3 contains 13 residues. V was pared by 8 bases and J by 5 bases, with 6 bases of the junction left unmatched. From germline, CDR1 is MNHEY and CDR2 SMNVEV (reference sequence). In DNA, the CDR3 is TGTGCCAGCTCCCAGGGGGGAGATCAGCCCCAGCATTTT. Translation gives CASSQGGDQPQHF.

J is TRBJ1-1 and V is TRBV4-1, with D perhaps matching TRBD1 (5 bases). Per the germline V gene, CDR1 is MGHRA and CDR2 is YSYEKL. This CDR3 has 17 residues. Trimming shortened V by 4 bases and J by 1 base, and 19 bases separated the two germline ends. This CDR3 reads CASSLTWGDGQNTEAFF. In nucleotides, the CDR3 is TGCGCCAGCAGCCTGACCTGGGGGGACGGACAGAACACTGAAGCTTTCTTT.

V usage is TRBV25-1 and J usage is TRBJ1-1; 9 nucleotides line up with TRBD1. The germline V gene has CDR1 MGHDK and CDR2 SYGVNS. This CDR3 region has 14 residues. V lost 6 bases to trimming and J lost 3 bases; unmatched junction nucleotides: 5. CDR3 loop: CASRRDREDTEAFF. DNA of the CDR3: TGTGCCAGCAGAAGGGACAGGGAGGACACTGAAGCTTTCTTT.

The table lists this clone with a few counts. The chain employs TRBV10-3 and TRBJ2-3; 12 bases fit TRBD2. This CDR3 region has 17 residues. Germline CDR1 and CDR2: ENHRY and SYGVKD. V was pared by 10 bases and J by 2 bases, with 13 bases of the junction left unmatched. CDR3 nucleotides: TGTGCCACTCAAAAAACTAGCGGGAGGCTAGACACAGATACGCAGTATTTT. Its translation is CATQKTSGRLDTDTQYF.

The chain couples TRBV7-3 to TRBJ2-3; 7 bases are shared with TRBD2. The CDR3 consists of 16 residues. Germline trimming cut 5 bases from V and 2 bases from J; bases unmatched to any gene: 10. Germline V gene sequence: CDR1 SGHTA, CDR2 FQGTGA. CDR3 in DNA: TGTGCCAGCAGCCCCGGGGGGAGCGGGTTCACAGATACGCAGTATTTT. Translated, it gives CASSPGGSGFTDTQYF.

Turning to this clone: This sample includes further DNA sequences coding for the same CDR3. The J gene is TRBJ2-5, the V gene TRBV5-1; 8 bases fit TRBD1. CDR1 and CDR2 (germline): SGHRS, YFSETQ. The CDR3 contains 14 residues. V trimming: 4 bases; J trimming: 2 bases; junction bases outside the gene matches: 4. The CDR3 protein is CASSLGTGQETQYF. The CDR3 region has the DNA TGCGCCAGCAGCCTAGGGACAGGTCAAGAGACCCAGTACTTC.

The chain uses TRBV14 and TRBJ2-7; a possible D gene is TRBD1 (6 bases). The germline CDR1 and CDR2 sequences are SGHDN and FVKESK. The CDR3 extends over 15 amino acids. Trimming pared 5 bases from V and 2 bases from J, leaving 16 bases between. The CDR3, as DNA: TGTGCCAGCAGCAGTAGACAGGTACTAACCTACGAGCAGTACTTC. The encoded protein is CASSSRQVLTYEQYF.

The V call is TRBV18, the J call TRBJ2-7, with D perhaps matching TRBD2 (6 bases). The CDR3 consists of 13 residues. The V gene's germline CDR1 is KGHSH and CDR2 LQKENI. V lost 0 bases, J lost 6 bases, and 9 bases lay in between. CDR3 in amino acids: CASSPPGRGEQYF. CDR3 nucleotide sequence: TGTGCCAGCTCACCACCGGGGCGGGGCGAGCAGTACTTC.

This clone is a singleton in its sample. The genes are TRBV4-1 and TRBJ2-7; 9 bases align to TRBD2. Germline trimming cut 0 bases from V and 6 bases from J; bases unmatched to any gene: 9. Germline V gives CDR1 MGHRA, CDR2 YSYEKL. There are 16 residues in the CDR3. The CDR3 DNA follows: TGCGCCAGCAGCCAAGAGGGGAGGCTAGCGGGATCCGAGCAGTACTTC. This encodes CASSQEGRLAGSEQYF.

The V gene is TRBV4-3, the J gene TRBJ1-1; D is unclear. In germline, CDR1 is LGHNA, CDR2 YSLEER. V dropped 2 bases and J dropped 1 base, with 14 bases sitting between them. This CDR3 comprises 16 residues. CDR3 loop: CASSQKLSTENTEAFF. Written as DNA, the CDR3 is TGCGCCAGCAGCCAAAAACTGTCAACAGAGAACACTGAAGCTTTCTTT.

This rearrangement joins TRBV3-1 (or the pseudogene TRBV3-2) to TRBJ2-7; 11 nucleotides agree with TRBD2. Germline V lookup: CDR1 LGHDT, CDR2 YNNKEL (reference sequence). After removal of 4 bases from V and 3 bases from J, the junction contained 5 bases not matched to a gene. There are 15 residues in the CDR3. As DNA, the CDR3 is TGTGCCAGCAGCCCGACTAGCGGGACCTTCTACGAGCAGTACTTC. Its translation is CASSPTSGTFYEQYF.

This clone was detected only once. J is TRBJ1-1 and V is TRBV6-5, with 7 bases lining up with TRBD1. The V and J ends lost 7 bases and 4 bases, in that order; junction bases with no gene match: 6. There are 13 residues in the CDR3. Germline V gene data show CDR1 as MNHEY and CDR2 as SVGAGI. The CDR3 nucleotides read TGTGCCAGCACCTGGGACAGCTTCACTGAAGCTTTCTTT. This gives the protein CASTWDSFTEAFF.

The table lists this clone with a few counts. The rearrangement links TRBV28 to TRBJ2-2; a possible D gene is TRBD2 (5 bases). The germline gives CDR1 MDHEN, CDR2 SYDVKM. CDR3 length equals 14 residues. The ends were cut back, 2 bases at V and 4 bases at J, with 8 bases in the middle. The CDR3 protein is CASSLDAGTGELFF. The CDR3 DNA is TGTGCCAGCAGTTTAGACGCGGGCACCGGGGAGCTGTTTTTT.

The CDR3 DNA follows: TGTGCCAGCAGCGACCGGGACAGGGTTATAGATACGCAGTATTTT. Translating it yields CASSDRDRVIDTQYF. The chain links TRBV7-2 to TRBJ2-3, with TRBD1 matching over 9 bases. Trimming removed 5 bases from V and 5 bases from J; junction bases left unmatched: 8. Germline loops: CDR1 SGHTA, CDR2 FQGNSA. The CDR3 has 15 residues.

V is TRBV3-1 (or the pseudogene TRBV3-2) and J is TRBJ2-3; a weak D match, TRBD2 (5 bases). The CDR3 sequence is 16 residues long. The ends were cut back, 4 bases at V and 2 bases at J, with 16 bases in the middle. Germline V lookup: CDR1 LGHDT, CDR2 YNNKEL (reference sequence). CDR3 in amino acids: CASSREWRANTDTQYF. CDR3 nucleotides: TGTGCCAGCAGCCGGGAGTGGCGGGCAAACACAGATACGCAGTATTTT.

The rearrangement uses TRBV5-1 and TRBJ1-2; TRBD1 agrees at 7 bases. J lost 4 bases, V lost 3 bases, and 6 bases had no gene match. This CDR3 has 14 amino acids. Germline V gene sequence: CDR1 SGHRS, CDR2 YFSETQ. The DNA of the CDR3 is TGCGCCAGCAGCTGGGGACAGAACCCCTATGGCTACACCTTC. This codes for CASSWGQNPYGYTF.

V usage is TRBV19 and J usage is TRBJ1-5, with D possibly being TRBD1 (6 bases). Per germline, CDR1 LNHDA and CDR2 SQIVND (reference sequence). V was clipped by 4 bases and J by 9 bases, with 16 bases between them. CDR3 length equals 14 residues. CDR3: CASSTRTVSGPQHF. The CDR3 DNA reads TGTGCCAGTAGTACGCGGACAGTGAGTGGGCCCCAGCATTTT. The entire variable domain, with the rest obtained from reference TRBV19 and TRBJ1-5, is as follows: DGGITQSPKYLFRKEGQNVTLSCEQNLNHDAMYWYRQDPGQGLRLIYYSQIVNDFQKGDIAEGYSVSREKKESFPLTVTSAQKNPTAFYLCASSTRTVSGPQHFGDGTRLSIL.

CDR3 coding DNA: TGTGCCAGCAGTAACAGGGGCCCTAACACTGAAGCTTTCTTT. The encoded protein is CASSNRGPNTEAFF. This rearrangement joins TRBV28 to TRBJ1-1, with 7 nucleotides matching TRBD1. V lost 5 bases, J lost 2 bases, and 5 bases stayed unmatched. Germline-derived CDR1 and CDR2 are MDHEN and SYDVKM. The CDR3 is made up of 14 amino acids.